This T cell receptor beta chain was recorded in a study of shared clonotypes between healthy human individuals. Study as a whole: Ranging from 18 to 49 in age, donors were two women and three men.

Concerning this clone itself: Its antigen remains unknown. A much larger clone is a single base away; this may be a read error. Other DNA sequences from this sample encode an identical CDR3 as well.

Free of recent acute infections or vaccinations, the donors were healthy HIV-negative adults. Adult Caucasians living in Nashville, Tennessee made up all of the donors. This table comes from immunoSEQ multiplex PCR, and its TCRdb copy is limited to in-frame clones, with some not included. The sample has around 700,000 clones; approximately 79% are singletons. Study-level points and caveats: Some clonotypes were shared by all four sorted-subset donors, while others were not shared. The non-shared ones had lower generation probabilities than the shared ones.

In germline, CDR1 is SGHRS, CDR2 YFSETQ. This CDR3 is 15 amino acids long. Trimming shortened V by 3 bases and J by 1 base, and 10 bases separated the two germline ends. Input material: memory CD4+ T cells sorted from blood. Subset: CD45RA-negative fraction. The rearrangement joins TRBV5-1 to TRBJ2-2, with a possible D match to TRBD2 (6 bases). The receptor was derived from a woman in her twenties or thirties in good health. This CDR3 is CASSSGTENTGELFF. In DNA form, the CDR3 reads TGCGCCAGCAGCTCGGGGACTGAGAACACCGGGGAGCTGTTTTTT. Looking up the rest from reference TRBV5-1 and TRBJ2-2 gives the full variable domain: KAGVTQTPRYLIKTRGQQVTLSCSPISGHRSVSWYQQTPGQGLQFLFEYFSETQRNKGNFPGRFSGRQFSNSRSEMNVSTLELGDSALYLCASSSGTENTGELFFGEGSRLTVL.